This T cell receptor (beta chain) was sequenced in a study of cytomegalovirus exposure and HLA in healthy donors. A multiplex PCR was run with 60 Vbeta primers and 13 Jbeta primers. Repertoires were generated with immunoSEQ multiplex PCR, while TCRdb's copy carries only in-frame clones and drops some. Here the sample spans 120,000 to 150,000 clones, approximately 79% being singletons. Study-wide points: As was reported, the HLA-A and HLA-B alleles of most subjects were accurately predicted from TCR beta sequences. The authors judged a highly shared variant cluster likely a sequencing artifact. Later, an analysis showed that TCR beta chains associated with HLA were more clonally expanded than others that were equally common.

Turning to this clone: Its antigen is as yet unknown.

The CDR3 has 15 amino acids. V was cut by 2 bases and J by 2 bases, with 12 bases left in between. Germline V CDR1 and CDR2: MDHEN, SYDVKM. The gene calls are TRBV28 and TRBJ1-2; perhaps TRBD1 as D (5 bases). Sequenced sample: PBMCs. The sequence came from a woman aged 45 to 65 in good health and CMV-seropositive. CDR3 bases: TGTGCCAGCAGTTTACCGACAGCGTTCAACTATGGCTACACCTTC. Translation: CASSLPTAFNYGYTF.